The rows below give T cell receptor beta chains drawn from one sample of a study of response to subunit inactivated influenza vaccine. TCRdb reanalysed the RT-PCR reads using MiXCR and keeps one entry per CDR3 protein. The sample contains roughly 670,000 distinct CDR3 sequences, about 14% of which appear only once. Sequencing was performed on PBMCs from blood, taken 14 days before vaccination. The source of these receptors is a man aged 50 or older who received an inactivated influenza vaccine. Both conserved end residues are part of each CDR3. The D gene is left open where the match is weak.

TRBJ2-1 . TRBV7-2 CASSITQDSYNEQFF
TRBJ2-5 . TRBV27 CASSSRGRGLETQYF
TRBJ2-1 TRBD1 TRBV28 CASRPGQGRDHYNEQFF
TRBJ1-3 . TRBV27 CASSSRTAGNTIYF
TRBJ1-1 TRBD1 TRBV7-2 CASSSNRGPTEAFF
TRBJ1-5 . TRBV20-1 CSARVRGTEPQHF
TRBJ2-3 TRBD1 TRBV5-1 CASSNGQGEDTQYF
TRBJ2-5 TRBD1 TRBV12-3/TRBV12-4 CASSYSGGVETQYF
TRBJ2-1 TRBD1 TRBV20-1 CSAKTGNAYNEQFF
TRBJ1-2 TRBD1 TRBV6-1 CASRRGQGTYGYTF
TRBJ2-3 TRBD2 TRBV20-1 CSARSGGSTDTQYF
TRBJ2-3 TRBD2 TRBV4-3 CASSQRTSGSADTQYF
TRBJ2-1 TRBD2 TRBV6-5 CASSYSGGRGSYNEQFF
TRBJ1-2 TRBD1 TRBV10-2 CASTAGQGRYGYTF
TRBJ2-5 . TRBV5-5 CASSFLTLSTVSHETQYF
TRBJ2-7 . TRBV11-2 CASSFWAGQTYEQYF